The next 28 T cell receptor beta chains were all read from a single sample in a study of blood T cell repertoires in COVID-19. Profiling relied on immunoSEQ multiplex PCR, and the TCRdb table lists in-frame clones only, not all of them. The sample records about 42,000 clones, approximately 91% being singletons. Sequenced: peripheral blood. These receptor sequences come from a human donor in a cohort sampled during active COVID-19.

This chain links TRBV4-2 with TRBJ1-2; a weak D match, TRBD1 (6 bases). The ends were cut back, 1 base at V and 3 bases at J, with 6 bases in the middle. The germline CDR1 and CDR2 sequences are LGHNA and YNFKEQ. The CDR3 runs to 13 residues. The CDR3 spells CASSQGTDYGYTF. The DNA of the CDR3 is TGTGCCAGCAGCCAAGGGACAGACTATGGCTACACCTTC.

The chain combines TRBV20-1 with TRBJ1-2; D remains ambiguous. The germline V gene encodes CDR1 DFQATT and CDR2 SNEGSKA (reference sequence). Between the trimmed V and J ends, which lost 3 bases and 3 bases, there was a span of 5 bases. The CDR3 sequence is 11 residues long. The CDR3 here is CSAREDYGYTF. The CDR3 coding sequence is TGCAGTGCTAGGGAGGACTATGGCTACACCTTC.

The genes are TRBV11-2 and TRBJ1-3; TRBD1 aligns across 8 bases. Unmatched junction bases numbered 8, after V lost 1 base and J lost 0 bases. The CDR3 is 18 amino acids. Germline CDR1 reads SGHAT; CDR2 reads FQNNGV. CDR3 sequence: CASSLGGDRFFSGNTIYF. The CDR3 coding sequence is TGTGCCAGCAGCTTAGGAGGGGACAGGTTCTTCTCTGGAAACACCATATATTTT.

Only one count was recorded for this clone. V and J are TRBV11-2 and TRBJ2-5, with D perhaps matching TRBD2 (5 bases). V was pared by 2 bases and J by 1 base, with 17 bases between. The CDR3 loop spans 17 amino acids. Germline loops: CDR1 SGHAT, CDR2 FQNNGV. CDR3 nucleotides: TGTGCCAGCAGCTTATTAAACCTAGGGAGACTCCAAGAGACCCAGTACTTC. It encodes CASSLLNLGRLQETQYF.

The chain has TRBV11-2 and TRBJ1-6; D possibly corresponds to TRBD1 (5 bases). Germline lookup yields CDR1 SGHAT and CDR2 FQNNGV. The ends were cut back, 5 bases at V and 7 bases at J, with 21 bases in the middle. This CDR3 has 17 residues. The CDR3 reads CASSRVKGRLGNSPLHF. DNA of the CDR3: TGTGCCAGCAGCCGAGTGAAGGGGCGGTTAGGAAATTCACCCCTCCACTTT.

This chain uses TRBV11-2 with TRBJ2-5; tentative D call: TRBD1 (5 bases). CDR1 is SGHAT and CDR2 is FQNNGV in the germline V gene. V was trimmed by 6 bases and J by 3 bases, leaving 20 bases between them. CDR3 length equals 16 residues. The CDR3 region is CASSSSRWGREETQYF. The DNA of the CDR3 is TGTGCCAGCAGTTCTTCCCGATGGGGCAGGGAAGAGACCCAGTACTTC.

Only a few counts were recorded for this clone. The chain carries TRBV15 and TRBJ1-3, with 8 positions matching TRBD1. The germline V gene encodes CDR1 LNHNV and CDR2 YYDKDF (reference sequence). This CDR3 contains 16 residues. Losses at the gene ends were 3 bases for V and 1 base for J; bases not matched to a gene: 5. CDR3 amino acids: CATSSWTGTSGNTIYF. The CDR3 nucleotides are TGTGCCACCAGCAGTTGGACAGGGACTTCTGGAAACACCATATATTTT.

The chain joins TRBV10-3 to TRBJ1-5; TRBD1 might be the D (6 bases). The CDR3 sequence is 14 residues long. V was trimmed by 10 bases and J by 4 bases, leaving 17 bases between them. Germline CDR1 and CDR2: ENHRY and SYGVKD. The CDR3 reads CATLKGEGNQPQHF. DNA of the CDR3: TGTGCCACCCTTAAGGGGGAGGGAAATCAGCCCCAGCATTTT.

The J gene is TRBJ2-7, the V gene TRBV11-2, with D possibly TRBD2 on 6 matching bases. The length of the CDR3 is 16 residues. Germline CDR1 SGHAT, CDR2 FQNNGV. The V and J ends lost 7 bases and 7 bases respectively, with 26 bases between them. In nucleotides, the CDR3 is TGTGCCAGCACCTACAGAACTTGGGGGGAATCGGGAGAGCAGTACTTC. Translated, it gives CASTYRTWGESGEQYF.

V is TRBV29-1 and J is TRBJ1-2; no firm D call. The CDR3 runs 11 residues. Germline V lookup: CDR1 SQVTM, CDR2 ANQGSEA. The germline V and J ends were trimmed by 7 bases and 8 bases, with 14 bases remaining between them. The CDR3 DNA reads as TGCAGCGGAGGGTTTCAGGAGGGCTACACCTTC. It is translated as CSGGFQEGYTF.

The gene calls are TRBV4-1 and TRBJ1-4, with 7 bases matching TRBD1. V lost 3 bases to trimming and J lost 15 bases; unmatched junction nucleotides: 16. Germline lookup yields CDR1 MGHRA and CDR2 YSYEKL. This CDR3 is built from 15 residues. CDR3 residues: CASSQDGTALFKLFF. CDR3 DNA sequence: TGCGCCAGCAGCCAGGACGGGACAGCCCTCTTTAAGTTGTTTTTT.

Points on this clone: The germline gene is not matched at one end of the junction; a read error may be the cause. J is TRBJ2-1 and V is TRBV6-5, with 8 bases that match TRBD1. Germline CDR1 and CDR2: MNHEY and SVGAGI. The CDR3 is made up of 12 amino acids. The CDR3 region is CASSYSRQGAIF. As DNA, the CDR3 is TGTGCCAGCAGTTACTCGAGGCAGGGGGCGATCTTC.

This chain joins TRBV4-2 and TRBJ1-4; D might be TRBD1 (5 bases). The V gene lost 5 bases and the J gene lost 8 bases, with 12 bases spanning the gap. The germline V gene encodes CDR1 LGHNA and CDR2 YNFKEQ. CDR3 size: 13 residues. CDR3 protein: CASSGGVREKLFF. The CDR3 DNA is TGTGCCAGCAGCGGGGGGGTAAGGGAAAAACTGTTTTTT.

This chain joins TRBV7-9 and TRBJ1-2, with D unclear. The V gene lost 4 bases and the J gene lost 3 bases, with 15 bases spanning the gap. Germline CDR1 SEHNR, CDR2 FQNEAQ (reference sequence). This CDR3 has 15 residues. The DNA for the CDR3 is TGTGCCAGCAGCTCCCAGAGCGTGACCGACTATGGCTACACCTTC. Translated, it gives CASSSQSVTDYGYTF.

The chain carries TRBV18 and TRBJ1-6, with D perhaps TRBD1 (6 bases). Per germline, CDR1 KGHSH and CDR2 LQKENI. This CDR3 is 14 amino acids long. V shed 3 bases and J shed 5 bases, with 8 bases lying between them. In nucleotides, the CDR3 is TGTGCCAGCTCACCGGACAGCAATAATTCACCCCTCCACTTT. Amino acid sequence: CASSPDSNNSPLHF.

The V call is TRBV6-1, the J call TRBJ2-7; tentatively, D is TRBD1 (5 bases). This CDR3 has 13 residues. From germline, CDR1 is MNHNS and CDR2 SASEGT. The ends were cut back, 3 bases at V and 3 bases at J, with 9 bases in the middle. The CDR3 region has the DNA TGTGCCAGCAGTGATGTAGGGGACTACGAGCAGTACTTC. Translated, it gives CASSDVGDYEQYF.

The rearrangement uses TRBV7-6 and TRBJ1-1; tentative D call: TRBD1 (6 bases). V lost 2 bases and J 4 bases, leaving 17 bases between the germline ends. This CDR3 is 16 amino acids long. Germline CDR1 is SGHVS and CDR2 is FNYEAQ. The CDR3 DNA reads TGTGCCAGCAGCTTATGGGTGGCAGGCAGGGGCACTGAAGCTTTCTTT. Its protein product is CASSLWVAGRGTEAFF.

Comments on this clone: At the DNA level, this CDR3 is encoded by other sequences in the same sample as well. The CDR3 DNA follows: TGTGCCACCAGTGAAGCGGGACAGGCGAACACTGAAGCTTTCTTT. It yields the protein CATSEAGQANTEAFF. The rearrangement links TRBV24-1 to TRBJ1-1, with 8 bases fitting TRBD1. Germline lookup yields CDR1 KGHDR and CDR2 SFDVKD. This CDR3 contains 15 residues. The trim removed 4 bases at V and 1 base at J, leaving 4 bases unmatched.

The chain employs TRBV5-6 and TRBJ2-5; 10 bases line up with TRBD2. The CDR3 length is 15 residues. The V segment lost 4 bases and the J segment 2 bases; nucleotides outside the gene matches: 5. CDR1 SGHDT and CDR2 YYEEEE come from the germline V gene. CDR3 region: CASSVLAGAQETQYF. The CDR3 coding sequence is TGTGCCAGCAGCGTCCTAGCGGGGGCTCAAGAGACCCAGTACTTC.

The J gene is TRBJ2-7, the V gene TRBV2; possible D gene TRBD2, 7 bases. Germline CDR1 and CDR2: SNHLY and FYNNEI. Trimming took off 3 bases at V and 3 bases at J, with 15 bases between the two ends. The CDR3 runs to 15 residues. The CDR3 loop reads CASSDVRGAHYEQYF. In DNA, the CDR3 is TGTGCCAGCAGTGACGTCCGGGGGGCCCACTACGAGCAGTACTTC.

This clone was detected once. The genes are TRBV11-2 and TRBJ1-1; D possibly corresponds to TRBD1 (5 bases). V was pared by 5 bases and J by 2 bases, with 18 bases between. The CDR3 loop spans 16 amino acids. Germline V gives CDR1 SGHAT, CDR2 FQNNGV. The DNA for the CDR3 is TGTGCCAGCAGCCGGGGTTTATGGGACTCCAACACTGAAGCTTTCTTT. Its protein product is CASSRGLWDSNTEAFF.

The rearrangement links TRBV2 to TRBJ2-7, with a possible D match to TRBD1 (6 bases). V dropped 7 bases and J dropped 0 bases, with 16 bases sitting between them. The CDR3 sequence is 15 residues long. Germline CDR1 SNHLY, CDR2 FYNNEI. The CDR3 nucleotides read TGTGCCAGCAACGGGGCCCAGGGGTTCTCCTACGAGCAGTACTTC. This translates into CASNGAQGFSYEQYF. The full variable domain, completed using reference TRBV2 and TRBJ2-7, is EPEVTQTPSHQVTQMGQEVILRCVPISNHLYFYWYRQILGQKVEFLVSFYNNEISEKSEIFDDQFSVERPDGSNFTLKIRSTKLEDSAMYFCASNGAQGFSYEQYFGPGTRLTVT.

This chain uses TRBV5-1 with TRBJ2-2; D unclear. The CDR3 contains 15 residues. Trimming removed 4 bases from V and 2 bases from J, with 12 bases in between. Looked up from germline, CDR1 is SGHRS and CDR2 is YFSETQ. CDR3 DNA sequence: TGCGCCAGCAGCATACAAACTATAAACACCGGGGAGCTGTTTTTT. It codes for CASSIQTINTGELFF. The variable domain in full, completed from reference TRBV5-1 and TRBJ2-2, reads KAGVTQTPRYLIKTRGQQVTLSCSPISGHRSVSWYQQTPGQGLQFLFEYFSETQRNKGNFPGRFSGRQFSNSRSEMNVSTLELGDSALYLCASSIQTINTGELFFGEGSRLTVL.

This sequence joins TRBV19 and TRBJ1-1, with 9 bases lining up with TRBD1. Germline CDR1 is LNHDA and CDR2 is SQIVND (reference sequence). Trimming at V came to 6 bases and at J to 10 bases, leaving 6 bases not matched to a gene. CDR3 length equals 12 residues. This chain's CDR3 is CASRSTGGRAFF. CDR3 in DNA: TGTGCCAGTAGATCGACAGGGGGTCGAGCTTTCTTT.

This chain uses TRBV6-6 with TRBJ1-2, with D unresolved. This CDR3 has 11 residues. V was cut by 5 bases and J by 7 bases, with 8 bases left in between. CDR1 and CDR2 (germline): MNHNY, SVGAGI (reference sequence). Written as DNA, the CDR3 is TGTGCCAGCAGTCCGACTAGTGGCTACACCTTC. It is translated as CASSPTSGYTF.

The chain employs TRBV19 and TRBJ1-2; D gene ambiguous. The CDR3 runs to 12 residues. V was clipped by 5 bases and J by 4 bases, with 8 bases between them. CDR1 is LNHDA, CDR2 SQIVND, per germline (reference sequence). CDR3 loop: CASSQATYGYTF. CDR3 coding DNA: TGTGCCAGTAGTCAAGCCACCTATGGCTACACCTTC.

CDR3 sequence reads: CATSSGTAYGYTF. The CDR3 DNA follows: TGCGCCACCAGTAGCGGAACAGCCTATGGCTACACCTTC. The rearrangement uses TRBV5-1 and TRBJ1-2; D call uncertain. The CDR3 sequence is 13 residues long. The germline V gene has CDR1 SGHRS and CDR2 YFSETQ. Trimming pared 9 bases from V and 4 bases from J, leaving 16 bases between.

CDR3 DNA: TGTGCCAGCAGTAGGAGCACTGAAGCTTTCTTT. Its protein is CASSRSTEAFF. This chain uses TRBV2 with TRBJ1-1; D not resolved. V dropped 5 bases and J dropped 4 bases, with 5 bases sitting between them. The CDR3 loop spans 11 amino acids. From germline, CDR1 is SNHLY and CDR2 FYNNEI.